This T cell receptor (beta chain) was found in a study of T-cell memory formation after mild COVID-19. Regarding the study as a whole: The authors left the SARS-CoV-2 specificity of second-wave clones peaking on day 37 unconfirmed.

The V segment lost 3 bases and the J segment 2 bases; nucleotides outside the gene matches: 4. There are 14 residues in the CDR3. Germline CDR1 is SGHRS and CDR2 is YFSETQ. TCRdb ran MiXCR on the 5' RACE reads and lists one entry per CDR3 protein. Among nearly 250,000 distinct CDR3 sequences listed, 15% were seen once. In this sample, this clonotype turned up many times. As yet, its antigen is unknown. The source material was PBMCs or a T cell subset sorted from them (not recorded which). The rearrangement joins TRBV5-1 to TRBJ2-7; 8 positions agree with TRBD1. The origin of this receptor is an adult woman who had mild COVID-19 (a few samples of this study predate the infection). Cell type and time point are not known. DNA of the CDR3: TGCGCCAGCAGCTCACCGGGACAGGCCTACGAGCAGTACTTC. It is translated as CASSSPGQAYEQYF.